This is a list of T cell receptor beta chains from one sample in a study of blood T cell repertoires in COVID-19. TCRdb's table, derived via immunoSEQ multiplex PCR, lists solely in-frame clones and lacks some. Among approximately 310,000 clones listed, approximately 85% were seen once. Sample: PBMCs or T cells enriched from blood (not recorded which). Source of these receptors: a man aged 30-40 years who had recovered from COVID-19. CDR3s include the opening cysteine and the closing phenylalanine or tryptophan. Fields, in order: J gene, clone size, D gene, V gene, CDR3 protein, CDR3 DNA. A D gene is named only where the DNA matches it firmly. The listing skips clone size in some rows; elsewhere it reads once, few, many or a size class.

TRBJ2-3 | - | TRBD2 | TRBV6-4 | CASSSGRETDTQYF | TGTGCCAGCAGTTCAGGGAGGGAAACAGATACGCAGTATTTT
TRBJ1-6 | once | - | TRBV5-5 | CASSLAGGDTLHF | TGTGCCAGCAGCTTGGCAGGAGGGGATACCCTCCACTTT
TRBJ2-1 | - | TRBD2 | TRBV2 | CASTYRGLNEQFF | TGTGCCAGCACCTATAGGGGACTAAATGAGCAGTTCTTC
TRBJ1-1 | - | - | TRBV7-2 | CASSLSGVGAFF | TGTGCCAGCAGCTTATCCGGAGTTGGAGCTTTCTTT
TRBJ2-2 | few | - | TRBV9 | CASSVEAGHTGELFF | TGTGCCAGCAGCGTAGAGGCAGGCCACACCGGGGAGCTGTTTTTT
TRBJ1-2 | - | TRBD1 | TRBV19 | CASSISGGTNYGYTF | TGTGCCAGTAGTATTTCAGGGGGAACGAATTATGGCTACACCTTC
TRBJ2-2 | - | TRBD1 | TRBV11-1 | CASSLSTGRVSGELFF | TGTGCCAGCAGCTTATCGACAGGGCGAGTATCCGGGGAGCTGTTTTTT
TRBJ2-5 | - | TRBD1 | TRBV19 | CASSVTGTGIETQYF | TGTGCCAGTAGTGTAACCGGGACAGGGATCGAGACCCAGTACTTC
TRBJ1-1 | - | - | TRBV2 | CASSESARETEAFF | TGTGCCAGCAGTGAATCGGCCAGGGAAACTGAAGCTTTCTTT
TRBJ2-3 | few | TRBD2 | TRBV7-9 | CASSPPLLAADTQYF | TGTGCCAGCAGCCCGCCTCTCCTAGCGGCAGATACGCAGTATTTT
TRBJ1-5 | - | TRBD1 | TRBV24-1 | CATSNTGGENQPQHF | TGTGCCACCAGTAATACAGGGGGGGAGAATCAGCCCCAGCATTTT
TRBJ1-4 | - | - | TRBV21-1 | CASSKTARSPEKLFF | TGTGCCAGCAGCAAAACGGCCAGGTCTCCTGAAAAACTGTTTTTT
TRBJ2-7 | - | TRBD2 | TRBV4-1 | CASSQKISSGGASYEQYF | TGCGCCAGCAGCCAGAAAATCTCCAGCGGGGGGGCTTCCTACGAGCAGTACTTC
TRBJ1-4 | - | - | TRBV19 | CASSPGVVAEKLFF | TGTGCCAGTAGCCCCGGCGTTGTAGCAGAAAAACTGTTTTTT
TRBJ2-2 | - | - | TRBV6-5 | CASSRQALTGELFF | TGTGCCAGCTCGAGACAGGCTCTCACCGGGGAGCTGTTTTTT
TRBJ2-7 | - | - | TRBV9 | CASSPSGSGYEQYF | TGTGCCAGCAGCCCGAGCGGGTCAGGGTACGAGCAGTACTTC
TRBJ2-2 | - | - | TRBV29-1 | CSITGNLNTGELFF | TGCAGCATCACAGGGAACTTGAACACCGGGGAGCTGTTTTTT
TRBJ1-3 | - | - | TRBV5-1 | CASSLGQARNTIYF | TGCGCCAGCAGCTTGGGACAGGCGAGAAACACCATATATTTT
TRBJ2-3 | - | - | TRBV19 | CASSDSSLSTDTQYF | TGTGCCAGTAGTGATTCTAGCTTGAGCACAGATACGCAGTATTTT
TRBJ2-1 | - | - | TRBV9 | CASSVVAGYNEQFF | TGTGCCAGCAGCGTAGTGGCAGGATACAATGAGCAGTTCTTC